This TCR beta chain is from a study of T cells in Graves' hyperthyroidism and ophthalmopathy. Regions amplified from RNA transcripts were the TCR beta CDR3 regions. The TCR CDR3 was amplified in a first-round RT-PCR using the HTBI primer set. From the multiplex PCR reads, TCRdb called clonotypes with MiXCR, one entry per CDR3 protein. This repertoire shows approximately 400,000 distinct CDR3 sequences, about 15% found once; its top ten account for approximately 29%. Germline CDR1 WNHNN, CDR2 SYGVQD (reference sequence). CDR3 length equals 13 residues. Between the trimmed V and J ends, which lost 6 bases and 0 bases, there was a span of 7 bases. A lack of ophthalmopathy progression within 18 months defined stable Graves' hyperthyroidism.

The V call is TRBV10-1, the J call TRBJ2-3; the D is unclear. The receptor was isolated from a woman in her 30s with Graves' hyperthyroidism. The specimen was blood. CDR3 sequence (DNA): TGCGCCAGCAGCGCGTTTAGCACAGATACGCAGTATTTT. Amino acid sequence: CASSAFSTDTQYF.